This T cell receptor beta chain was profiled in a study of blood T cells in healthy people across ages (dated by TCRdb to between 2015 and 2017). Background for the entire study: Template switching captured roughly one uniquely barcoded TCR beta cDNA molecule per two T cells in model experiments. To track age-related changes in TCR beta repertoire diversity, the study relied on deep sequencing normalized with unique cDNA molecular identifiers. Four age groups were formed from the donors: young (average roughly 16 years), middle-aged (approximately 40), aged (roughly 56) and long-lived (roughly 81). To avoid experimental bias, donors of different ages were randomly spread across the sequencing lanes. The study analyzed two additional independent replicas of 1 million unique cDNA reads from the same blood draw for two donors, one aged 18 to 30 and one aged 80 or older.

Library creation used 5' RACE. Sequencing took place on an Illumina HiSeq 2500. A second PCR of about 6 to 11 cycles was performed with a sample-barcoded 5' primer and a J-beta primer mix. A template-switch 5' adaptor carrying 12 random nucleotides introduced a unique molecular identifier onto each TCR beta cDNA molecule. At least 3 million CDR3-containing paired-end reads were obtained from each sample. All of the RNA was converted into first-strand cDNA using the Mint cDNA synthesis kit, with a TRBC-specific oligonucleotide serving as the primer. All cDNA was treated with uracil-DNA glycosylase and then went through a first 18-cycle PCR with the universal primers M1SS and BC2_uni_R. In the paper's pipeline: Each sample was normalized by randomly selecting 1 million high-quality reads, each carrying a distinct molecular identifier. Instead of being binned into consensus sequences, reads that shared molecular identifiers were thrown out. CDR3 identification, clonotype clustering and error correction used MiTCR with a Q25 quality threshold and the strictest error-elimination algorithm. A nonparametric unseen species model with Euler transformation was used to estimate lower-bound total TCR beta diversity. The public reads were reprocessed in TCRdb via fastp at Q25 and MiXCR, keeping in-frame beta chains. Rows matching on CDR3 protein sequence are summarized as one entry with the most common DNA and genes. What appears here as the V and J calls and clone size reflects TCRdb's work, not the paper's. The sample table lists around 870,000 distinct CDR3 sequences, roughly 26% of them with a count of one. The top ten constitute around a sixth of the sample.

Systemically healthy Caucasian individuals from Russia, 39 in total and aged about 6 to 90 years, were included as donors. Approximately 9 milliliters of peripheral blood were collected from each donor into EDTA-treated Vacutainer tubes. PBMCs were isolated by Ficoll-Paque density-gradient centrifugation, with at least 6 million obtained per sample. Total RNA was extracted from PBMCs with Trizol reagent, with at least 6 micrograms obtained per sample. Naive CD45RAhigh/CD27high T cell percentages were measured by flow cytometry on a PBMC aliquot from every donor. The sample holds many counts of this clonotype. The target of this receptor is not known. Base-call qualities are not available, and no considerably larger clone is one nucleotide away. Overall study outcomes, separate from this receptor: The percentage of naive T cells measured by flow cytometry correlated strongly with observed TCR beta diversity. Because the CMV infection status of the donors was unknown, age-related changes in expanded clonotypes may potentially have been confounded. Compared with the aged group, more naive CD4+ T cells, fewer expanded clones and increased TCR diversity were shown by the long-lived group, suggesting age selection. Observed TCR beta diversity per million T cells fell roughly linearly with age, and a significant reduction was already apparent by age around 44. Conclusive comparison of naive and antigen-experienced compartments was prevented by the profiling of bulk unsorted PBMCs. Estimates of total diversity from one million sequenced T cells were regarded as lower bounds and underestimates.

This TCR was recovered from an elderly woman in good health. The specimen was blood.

The CDR3 sequence is CASSPGTSNQPQHF. The nucleotide sequence reads as follows: TGTGCCAGCAGTCCAGGGACTTCCAATCAGCCCCAGCATTTT. The rearrangement combines TRBV6-6 with TRBJ1-5; a tentative D match to TRBD1 spans 5 bases. The CDR3 spans 14 residues, from the cysteine through the phenylalanine. The read is trimmed to its CDR3 DNA, 42 bases read in frame from base 1. CDR1 and CDR2, looked up from the germline V gene (reference sequence), are MNHNY and SVGAGI. V sheds 5 bases and J sheds 3 bases, leaving 11 bases between their ends.